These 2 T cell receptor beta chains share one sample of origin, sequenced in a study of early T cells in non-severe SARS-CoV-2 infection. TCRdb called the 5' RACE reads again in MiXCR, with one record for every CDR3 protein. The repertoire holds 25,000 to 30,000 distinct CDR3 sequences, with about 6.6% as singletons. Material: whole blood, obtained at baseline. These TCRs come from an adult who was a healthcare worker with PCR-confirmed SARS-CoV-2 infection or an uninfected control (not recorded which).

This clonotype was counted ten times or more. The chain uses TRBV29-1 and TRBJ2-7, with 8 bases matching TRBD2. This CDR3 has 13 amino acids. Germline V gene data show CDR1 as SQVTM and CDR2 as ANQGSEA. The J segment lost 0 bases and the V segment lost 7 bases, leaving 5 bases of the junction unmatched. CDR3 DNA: TGCAGCGCATTAAGCGGGGGCTCCTACGAGCAGTACTTC. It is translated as CSALSGGSYEQYF.

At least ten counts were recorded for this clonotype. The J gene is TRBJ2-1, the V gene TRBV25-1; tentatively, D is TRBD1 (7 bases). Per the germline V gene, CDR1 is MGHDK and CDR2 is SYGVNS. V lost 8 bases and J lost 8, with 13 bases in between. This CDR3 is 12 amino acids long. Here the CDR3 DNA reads TGTGCCAGCGACCAGGGGGGCGATGAGCAGTTCTTC. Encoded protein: CASDQGGDEQFF. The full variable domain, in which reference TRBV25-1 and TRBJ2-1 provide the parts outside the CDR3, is EADIYQTPRYLVIGTGKKITLECSQTMGHDKMYWYQQDPGMELHLIHYSYGVNSTEKGDLSSESTVSRIRTEHFPLTLESARPSHTSQYLCASDQGGDEQFFGPGTRLTVL.